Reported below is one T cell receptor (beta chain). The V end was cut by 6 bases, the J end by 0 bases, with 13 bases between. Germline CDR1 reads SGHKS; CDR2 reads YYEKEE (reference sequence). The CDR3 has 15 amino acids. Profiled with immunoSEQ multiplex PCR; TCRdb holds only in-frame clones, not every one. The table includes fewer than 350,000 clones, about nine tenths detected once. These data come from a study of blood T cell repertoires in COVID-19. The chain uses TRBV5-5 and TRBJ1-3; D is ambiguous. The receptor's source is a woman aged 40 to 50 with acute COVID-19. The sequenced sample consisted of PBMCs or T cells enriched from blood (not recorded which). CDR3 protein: CASIVYPLSGNTIYF. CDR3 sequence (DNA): TGTGCCAGCATCGTTTATCCCCTCTCTGGAAACACCATATATTTT.